The rows below give T cell receptor beta chains drawn from one sample of a study of CD8 T cells in Susac syndrome. TCRdb re-derived calls from the immunoSEQ multiplex PCR reads in MiXCR, one entry per CDR3 protein. The repertoire has 95,000 to 150,000 distinct CDR3 sequences, just under 95% of them found once; the top ten carry more than 0.25%. Sequencing was carried out using CD8+ T cells from PBMCs. The receptors derive from a human donor with Susac syndrome. CDR3s include the opening cysteine and the closing phenylalanine or tryptophan. Each record gives: J gene, clone size, V gene, D gene, CDR3 DNA, CDR3 protein. The D gene is left open where the match is weak. Size is omitted from some rows. Given values are once, few, many or a class for expanded clones.

j_call: TRBJ2-3; clone_size: .; v_call: TRBV3-1; d_call: TRBD1; cdr3_nt: TGTGCCAGCAGCCAACTCGGGACAGGGAGTGGAGATACGCAGTATTTT; cdr3_aa: CASSQLGTGSGDTQYF
j_call: TRBJ2-1; clone_size: .; v_call: TRBV7-9; d_call: .; cdr3_nt: TGTGCCAGCAGCTACCCCGACAGGGAGGCTTACAATGAGCAGTTCTTC; cdr3_aa: CASSYPDREAYNEQFF
j_call: TRBJ2-1; clone_size: .; v_call: TRBV20-1; d_call: .; cdr3_nt: TGCAGCACTAAAGGGAGGACCAAACTCTACAATGAGCAGTTCTTC; cdr3_aa: CSTKGRTKLYNEQFF
j_call: TRBJ2-7; clone_size: .; v_call: TRBV7-8; d_call: .; cdr3_nt: TGTGCCAGCAGCGTACGGACGGATAATTACGAGCAGTACTTC; cdr3_aa: CASSVRTDNYEQYF
j_call: TRBJ1-2; clone_size: .; v_call: TRBV29-1; d_call: TRBD1; cdr3_nt: TGCAGCGCTCCTCGACAGGGGGCCCGTGGCTACACCTTC; cdr3_aa: CSAPRQGARGYTF
j_call: TRBJ1-5; clone_size: .; v_call: TRBV9; d_call: .; cdr3_nt: TGTGCCAGCAGCCCCAAGGGGAGTCCGGATCAGCCCCAGCATTTT; cdr3_aa: CASSPKGSPDQPQHF
j_call: TRBJ2-5; clone_size: .; v_call: TRBV27; d_call: TRBD2; cdr3_nt: TGTGCCAGCAGTTTATCAGCCGGGGGGGCCCGGGAGACCCAGTACTTC; cdr3_aa: CASSLSAGGARETQYF
j_call: TRBJ2-6; clone_size: few; v_call: TRBV5-4; d_call: .; cdr3_nt: TGTGCCAGCAGCCTACAGGGCTCTGGGGCCAACGTCCTGACTTTC; cdr3_aa: CASSLQGSGANVLTF
j_call: TRBJ2-7; clone_size: .; v_call: TRBV5-4; d_call: TRBD2; cdr3_nt: TGTGCCAGCAGTCCGACTAGCGGGGCTCCCGAGCAGTACTTC; cdr3_aa: CASSPTSGAPEQYF
j_call: TRBJ2-3; clone_size: .; v_call: TRBV12-3/TRBV12-4; d_call: .; cdr3_nt: TGTGCCAGCAGTTACGGCAGGGGAAGTCCAGATACGCAGTATTTT; cdr3_aa: CASSYGRGSPDTQYF
j_call: TRBJ2-2; clone_size: .; v_call: TRBV24-1; d_call: .; cdr3_nt: TGTGCCACGTCCGCCTCCGGGGAGCTGTTTTTT; cdr3_aa: CATSASGELFF
j_call: TRBJ2-7; clone_size: .; v_call: TRBV7-6; d_call: .; cdr3_nt: TGTGCCAGCAGCCCCAACACCGCCGAGCAGTACTTC; cdr3_aa: CASSPNTAEQYF
j_call: TRBJ2-3; clone_size: .; v_call: TRBV15; d_call: .; cdr3_nt: TGTGCCACCAGCAGGGTGGGGAGCACAGATACGCAGTATTTT; cdr3_aa: CATSRVGSTDTQYF
j_call: TRBJ1-2; clone_size: .; v_call: TRBV29-1; d_call: TRBD1; cdr3_nt: TGCAGCGTTGAAGACCGACAGGGGTGGAGTACTAACTATGGCTACACCTTC; cdr3_aa: CSVEDRQGWSTNYGYTF
j_call: TRBJ1-2; clone_size: .; v_call: TRBV29-1; d_call: TRBD1; cdr3_nt: TGCAGCGTCGAACAGACAGGGGGCAGCTATGGCTACACCTTC; cdr3_aa: CSVEQTGGSYGYTF
j_call: TRBJ2-3; clone_size: .; v_call: TRBV5-6; d_call: TRBD1; cdr3_nt: TGTGCCAGCAGCTGGGGGACAGGGACCGATACGCAGTATTTT; cdr3_aa: CASSWGTGTDTQYF
j_call: TRBJ2-3; clone_size: .; v_call: TRBV12-3/TRBV12-4; d_call: .; cdr3_nt: TGTGCCAGCAGTTTCTCTACCCCGAACACAGATACGCAGTATTTT; cdr3_aa: CASSFSTPNTDTQYF
j_call: TRBJ1-1; clone_size: .; v_call: TRBV29-1; d_call: .; cdr3_nt: TGCAGCGTTGAAAGGGAGAGCTCGGGGCTGGGGACTGAAGCTTTCTTT; cdr3_aa: CSVERESSGLGTEAFF
j_call: TRBJ1-1; clone_size: .; v_call: TRBV29-1; d_call: TRBD1; cdr3_nt: TGCAGCGTCCGAACAGGGGCCGGGGGCACTGAAGCTTTCTTT; cdr3_aa: CSVRTGAGGTEAFF
j_call: TRBJ1-1; clone_size: .; v_call: TRBV29-1; d_call: .; cdr3_nt: TGCAGCGTTGTTGGAGCGAACACTGAAGCTTTCTTT; cdr3_aa: CSVVGANTEAFF
j_call: TRBJ2-7; clone_size: .; v_call: TRBV9; d_call: .; cdr3_nt: TGTGCCAGCAGCGTCGGCGGGGACTCCTACGAGCAGTACTTC; cdr3_aa: CASSVGGDSYEQYF
j_call: TRBJ2-1; clone_size: .; v_call: TRBV4-1; d_call: TRBD2; cdr3_nt: TGCGCCAGCAGCGAGGGACTAGCAACCTACAATGAGCAGTTCTTC; cdr3_aa: CASSEGLATYNEQFF
j_call: TRBJ1-1; clone_size: .; v_call: TRBV29-1; d_call: .; cdr3_nt: TGCAGCGCCGGATGGTTTTCCGCGGCTTTCTTT; cdr3_aa: CSAGWFSAAFF